Listed below are T cell receptor beta chains from one sample, sequenced in a study of blood T cell repertoires in COVID-19. Here immunoSEQ multiplex PCR was the method, and the copy in TCRdb shows in-frame clones only, minus some. The sample records over 150,000 clones, 85% to 95% being singletons. Sequenced input: peripheral blood. All receptors derive from a man in his fifties or sixties with acute or convalescent COVID-19. The CDR3 runs from the conserved cysteine through the conserved F or W. D genes are given only for firm matches. Size is omitted from some rows. Given values are once, few, many or a class for expanded clones.

CDR3 DNA: TGTGCCACCAGCAGAGATAGCAACAATAAGCAGTTCTTC
CDR3 protein: CATSRDSNNKQFF
CDR3 length: 13
clone size: once
J gene: TRBJ2-1
V gene: TRBV15
D gene: .

CDR3 DNA: TGTGCCAGCAGCCCCAACCAGGGAAGGTCACCCCTCCACTTT
CDR3 protein: CASSPNQGRSPLHF
CDR3 length: 14
clone size: .
J gene: TRBJ1-6
V gene: TRBV3-1/TRBV3-2
D gene: .

CDR3 DNA: TGCGCCAGCAGCCAAGATCTGGGGGGGGGCCGTTTGGGTGAGCAGTTCTTC
CDR3 protein: CASSQDLGGGRLGEQFF
CDR3 length: 17
clone size: .
J gene: TRBJ2-1
V gene: TRBV4-3
D gene: .

CDR3 DNA: TGTGCCAGCAGAAGGACAGGAAAAGAGACCCAGTACTTC
CDR3 protein: CASRRTGKETQYF
CDR3 length: 13
clone size: .
J gene: TRBJ2-5
V gene: TRBV6-5
D gene: TRBD1

CDR3 DNA: TGTGCCAGCAGCCGAAACCGTGGACTAGCGGGAGGGACCGGGGAGCTGTTTTTT
CDR3 protein: CASSRNRGLAGGTGELFF
CDR3 length: 18
clone size: .
J gene: TRBJ2-2
V gene: TRBV7-9
D gene: TRBD2

CDR3 DNA: TGTGCCAGCGACAGGGGGGGTAGGACTGAAGCTTTCTTT
CDR3 protein: CASDRGGRTEAFF
CDR3 length: 13
clone size: .
J gene: TRBJ1-1
V gene: TRBV5-8
D gene: TRBD1

CDR3 DNA: TGTGCCTGGACCCTGGGACAGGGGTATAATTCACCCCTCCACTTT
CDR3 protein: CAWTLGQGYNSPLHF
CDR3 length: 15
clone size: .
J gene: TRBJ1-6
V gene: TRBV30
D gene: TRBD1

CDR3 DNA: TGCAGCGTTGAAAAGCGGGGAGCCTACAATGAGCAGTTCTTC
CDR3 protein: CSVEKRGAYNEQFF
CDR3 length: 14
clone size: .
J gene: TRBJ2-1
V gene: TRBV29-1
D gene: TRBD2

CDR3 DNA: TGTGCCAGCAGGGGTGGGGCAGGGGGCAGTCAGCCCCAGCATTTT
CDR3 protein: CASRGGAGGSQPQHF
CDR3 length: 15
clone size: few
J gene: TRBJ1-5
V gene: TRBV28
D gene: TRBD1

CDR3 DNA: TGTGCCAGTAGTTTGAGATTTGAAGCTTTCTTT
CDR3 protein: CASSLRFEAFF
CDR3 length: 11
clone size: few
J gene: TRBJ1-1
V gene: TRBV19
D gene: .

CDR3 DNA: TGTGCCAGTAGTATAGACAGGGGAAGCAATCAGCCCCAGCATTTT
CDR3 protein: CASSIDRGSNQPQHF
CDR3 length: 15
clone size: .
J gene: TRBJ1-5
V gene: TRBV19
D gene: .

CDR3 DNA: TGTGCCACCAGTGATGCACGCTTAGGAGGGCCGCAGGACTTTAATCAGCCCCAGCATTTT
CDR3 protein: CATSDARLGGPQDFNQPQHF
CDR3 length: 20
clone size: .
J gene: TRBJ1-5
V gene: TRBV24-1
D gene: .

CDR3 DNA: TGTGCCAGCAGCCCCCGACTAGCGGGGGTCGGGACCCAGTACTTC
CDR3 protein: CASSPRLAGVGTQYF
CDR3 length: 15
clone size: .
J gene: TRBJ2-5
V gene: TRBV7-6
D gene: TRBD2

CDR3 DNA: TGTGCCAGCAGTTACGGACAGGGTTTCGATAAAAACATTCAGTACTTC
CDR3 protein: CASSYGQGFDKNIQYF
CDR3 length: 16
clone size: .
J gene: TRBJ2-4
V gene: TRBV27
D gene: TRBD1

CDR3 DNA: TGTGCCAGTAGCACGGACAGGGGGCTGTGGGATACGCAGTATTTT
CDR3 protein: CASSTDRGLWDTQYF
CDR3 length: 15
clone size: .
J gene: TRBJ2-3
V gene: TRBV19
D gene: TRBD1

CDR3 DNA: TGCGCCAGCAGCTTGGCCGGGGGTGATAATTCACCCCTCCACTTT
CDR3 protein: CASSLAGGDNSPLHF
CDR3 length: 15
clone size: once
J gene: TRBJ1-6
V gene: TRBV5-1
D gene: .

CDR3 DNA: TGTGCCAGCAGTTTAGTTGCCCCAGGGCTCGAGCAGTACTTC
CDR3 protein: CASSLVAPGLEQYF
CDR3 length: 14
clone size: .
J gene: TRBJ2-7
V gene: TRBV27
D gene: .

CDR3 DNA: TGCGCCAGCAGCCCCGTGGGGCCAGGGAAGAACACTGAAGCTTTCTTT
CDR3 protein: CASSPVGPGKNTEAFF
CDR3 length: 16
clone size: .
J gene: TRBJ1-1
V gene: TRBV4-3
D gene: .

CDR3 DNA: TGTGCCAGCAGCCCCCCGGGACAGGGACCTACTAACTATGGCTACACCTTC
CDR3 protein: CASSPPGQGPTNYGYTF
CDR3 length: 17
clone size: .
J gene: TRBJ1-2
V gene: TRBV5-6
D gene: TRBD1

CDR3 DNA: TGTGCCAGCAGCCTTAGCATGGGTTCAGGGGCCAACGTCCTGACTTTC
CDR3 protein: CASSLSMGSGANVLTF
CDR3 length: 16
clone size: .
J gene: TRBJ2-6
V gene: TRBV4-2
D gene: .

CDR3 DNA: TGTGCCAGCAGTCACAGACAGGGGTCTAACTATGGCTACACCTTC
CDR3 protein: CASSHRQGSNYGYTF
CDR3 length: 15
clone size: .
J gene: TRBJ1-2
V gene: TRBV28
D gene: TRBD1

CDR3 DNA: TGTGCCATCAGTGGCCCGGGACAGGGGGCTGGAAACACCATATATTTT
CDR3 protein: CAISGPGQGAGNTIYF
CDR3 length: 16
clone size: .
J gene: TRBJ1-3
V gene: TRBV10-3
D gene: TRBD1

CDR3 DNA: TGTGCCTTCCACTTTAGAGGTCGATTAAGAGACACTGAAGCTTTCTTT
CDR3 protein: CAFHFRGRLRDTEAFF
CDR3 length: 16
clone size: .
J gene: TRBJ1-1
V gene: TRBV6-4
D gene: .

CDR3 DNA: TGTGCCAGTAGTATAACTGGGAGCACCGGGGAGCTGTTTTTT
CDR3 protein: CASSITGSTGELFF
CDR3 length: 14
clone size: .
J gene: TRBJ2-2
V gene: TRBV19
D gene: .

CDR3 DNA: TGTGCCAGCAGGGCTAGCGACACAGATACGCAGTATTTT
CDR3 protein: CASRASDTDTQYF
CDR3 length: 13
clone size: .
J gene: TRBJ2-3
V gene: TRBV28
D gene: .

CDR3 DNA: TGTGCCAGCAGCTTACGAGCGACTACTAGCACAGATACGCAGTATTTT
CDR3 protein: CASSLRATTSTDTQYF
CDR3 length: 16
clone size: .
J gene: TRBJ2-3
V gene: TRBV5-4
D gene: .

CDR3 DNA: TGTGCCAGCTCACCCCGACAGGAGAATGAAAAACTGTTTTTT
CDR3 protein: CASSPRQENEKLFF
CDR3 length: 14
clone size: .
J gene: TRBJ1-4
V gene: TRBV18
D gene: .